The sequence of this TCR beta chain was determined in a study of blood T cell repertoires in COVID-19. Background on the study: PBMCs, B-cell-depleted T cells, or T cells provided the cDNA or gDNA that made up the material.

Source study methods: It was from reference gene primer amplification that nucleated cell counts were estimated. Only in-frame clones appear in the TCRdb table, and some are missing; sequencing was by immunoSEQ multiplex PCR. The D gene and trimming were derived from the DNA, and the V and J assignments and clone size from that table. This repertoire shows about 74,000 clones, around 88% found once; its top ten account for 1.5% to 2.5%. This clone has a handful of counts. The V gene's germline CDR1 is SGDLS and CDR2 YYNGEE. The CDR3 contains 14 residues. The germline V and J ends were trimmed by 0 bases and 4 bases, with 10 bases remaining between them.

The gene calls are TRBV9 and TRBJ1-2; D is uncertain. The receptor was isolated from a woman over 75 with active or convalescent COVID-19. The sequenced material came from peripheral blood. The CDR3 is CASSVALDSYGYTF. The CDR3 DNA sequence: TGTGCCAGCAGCGTAGCTCTCGACTCCTATGGCTACACCTTC.